This TCR beta chain is drawn from a study of vaccination effects on CD4 cells after COVID-19 (dated by TCRdb to between 2021 and 2024). Study-level background: Two doses of either the BNT162b2 or the mRNA-1273 mRNA SARS-CoV-2 vaccine were administered to participants. SARS-CoV-2 spike-specific CD4+ TCR repertoires were compared before and after mRNA vaccination in COVID-19 convalescent patients and in infection-naive vaccine recipients. Altogether, nine to ten COVID-19 convalescent patients and a few SARS-CoV-2-naive healthy vaccine recipients made up the full study. Cultures from other donors in the study were sequenced using the Oncomine TCR Beta short-read assay on an Illumina iSeq 100. Paper-wide results and their limitations: Among healthy vaccine recipients, nearly all vaccine-induced clones were SARS-CoV-2 mono-reactive, and only 1 of 255 was cross-reactive with common cold coronaviruses. The study was limited by a small number of convalescent patients and lacked early post-infection timepoints. Both infection-induced and vaccine-induced clones contracted markedly at late post-vaccination timepoints, which is consistent with waning T cell responses.

A word on this clone: It lacks a known antigen. No much larger clone is present one base from it, and per-base qualities are unavailable.

The junction carries 11 bases between V and J, which are trimmed by 2 bases and 6 bases respectively. CDR3 length: 14 amino acids, cysteine to phenylalanine. The CDR3 DNA has 42 bases and is translated from base 1. The CDR1 and CDR2 encoded by the germline V gene are SNHLY and FYNNEI. In the ViraFEST assay, PBMC were stimulated with viral peptide pools, and TCR sequencing was then used to find antigen-specific CD4+ T cell clonotypes based on their expansion. After around eleven days of culture, CD4+ T cells were isolated with the EasySep CD4+ T cell isolation kit. Negative nucleocapsid antibody results before and after vaccination confirmed that the healthy vaccine recipients had no prior SARS-CoV-2 infection. Each well held some 1.9 million PBMC cultured in IMDM containing roughly 4.9% human AB serum, roughly 9.6 IU/ml IL-2 and gentamicin, along with about 10 ug/ml peptides. On days 3 and 7, half of the culture medium was replaced with fresh IL-2-containing medium. Each peptide stimulation condition was cultured in triplicate wells unless otherwise noted. Using Ficoll-Paque Plus gradient centrifugation, PBMC were separated from whole blood and then either used fresh or cryopreserved at -140C. Overlapping peptide pools spanned the spike proteins of SARS-CoV-2 and the common cold coronaviruses HCoV-NL63, HCoV-OC43 and HCoV-229E. Genomic DNA was extracted from cultured CD4+ T cells with the QIAamp micro DNA kit.

Libraries were prepared through the immunoSEQ multiplex PCR assay. DNA from the CD4+ T cells that had been cultured and isolated underwent TCR beta CDR3 sequencing. The source study handled its data this way. Non-productive TCR sequences were removed, reads were trimmed to the CDR3 region, and CDR3s of at least 7 amino acids were retained. Antigen-specific clonotypes were identified using the MANAFEST web app by comparison of expansion in peptide wells against reference cultures. To be called positive, a clone needed expansion at FDR<0.05 compared with the reference and with all other wells, an odds ratio greater than 5, and a frequency greater than 0.1% in two replicate wells. Clonotypes significantly expanded in SARS-CoV-2 spike wells and in at least one common cold coronavirus spike condition were defined as cross-reactive. CDR3 similarity was assessed by Levenshtein distance with the stringdist R package, and unrooted trees were built with ape in R 3.6.1. This immuneACCESS table, as held by TCRdb, lists in-frame sequences with V and J called but not all clones. Of the missing ones, under half trace to an unresolved V gene in checked studies; the others have no known cause. V and J calls and clone size are copied from that table; D and trimming were computed from the DNA. In this sample the table shows 50,000 or so clones, roughly 80% of which occur a single time. 2.4% of the sample belongs to the ten largest clones.

The chain links TRBV2 with TRBJ1-5; a tentative D match to TRBD1 spans 5 bases. The source material was CD4+ T cells from PBMCs cultured with HCoV-229E spike peptides, sampled before COVID-19 vaccination. The sample's cell subset or site, from its label and the paper: HCoV-229E spike overlapping peptide pool stimulation. The receptor comes from a human donor who received a COVID-19 vaccine. For the CDR3, the sequence is CASSELTVRQPQHF. The DNA sequence is given as TGTGCCAGCAGTGAATTGACAGTACGTCAGCCCCAGCATTTT.